This T cell receptor (beta chain) was identified during a study of response to subunit inactivated influenza vaccine. Study-wide findings and caveats: After each seasonal influenza vaccination, few new T cells are recruited, the authors suggested.

CDR1 and CDR2 from the germline V gene are SQVTM and ANQGSEA. This CDR3 is built from 13 residues. The ends were cut back, 5 bases at V and 0 bases at J, with 9 bases in the middle. TCRdb recomputed calls from the RT-PCR reads with MiXCR, one row per CDR3 protein. Among around 750,000 distinct CDR3 sequences listed, approximately 22% were seen once. This clonotype was observed at least ten times. Antigen unknown. This chain connects TRBV29-1 to TRBJ2-3, with D perhaps TRBD1 (6 bases). The source of this sequence is a man over 45 who received an inactivated influenza vaccine. The sample here was PBMCs from blood, taken 4 to 6 days after vaccination. CDR3 DNA sequence: TGCAGCGTTCCAGGGGTCAGCACAGATACGCAGTATTTT. The encoded protein is CSVPGVSTDTQYF.